The rows below give T cell receptor beta chains drawn from one sample of a study of T cells in Graves' hyperthyroidism and ophthalmopathy. TCRdb recomputed calls from the multiplex PCR reads with MiXCR, one row per CDR3 protein. Here the sample spans roughly 640,000 distinct CDR3 sequences, 16% being singletons. Specimen: blood. These receptors were collected from a woman between 40 and 50 years old with Graves' ophthalmopathy. The CDR3 runs from the conserved cysteine through the conserved F or W. Each record gives: D gene, J gene, V gene, CDR3 length, clone size, CDR3 DNA, CDR3 protein. The D gene is left open where the match is weak. For some rows the clone size is stated as once, few or many, or as a class when expanded; others skip it.

d_gene: .; j_gene: TRBJ2-7; v_gene: TRBV27; len: 14; abundance: few; CDR3nt: TGTGCCAGCAGGCCATGGAGTCCCCCCTACGAGCAGTACTTC; CDR3aa: CASRPWSPPYEQYF
d_gene: TRBD2; j_gene: TRBJ2-1; v_gene: TRBV2; len: 16; abundance: .; CDR3nt: TGTGCCAGCAGATGGGGACTAGCGGGAGATCTCAATGAGCAGTTCTTC; CDR3aa: CASRWGLAGDLNEQFF
d_gene: .; j_gene: TRBJ2-3; v_gene: TRBV29-1; len: 12; abundance: once; CDR3nt: TGCAGCGTTGACGGCGCGGGGGATACGCAGTATTTT; CDR3aa: CSVDGAGDTQYF
d_gene: .; j_gene: TRBJ2-5; v_gene: TRBV6-1; len: 14; abundance: many; CDR3nt: TGTGCCAGCAGTGCGGACTGGAGCCAAGAGACCCAGTACTTC; CDR3aa: CASSADWSQETQYF
d_gene: .; j_gene: TRBJ1-5; v_gene: TRBV10-3; len: 15; abundance: once; CDR3nt: TGTGCCATCAGTGAGATTGAGAGCAGCAATCAGCCCCAGCATTTT; CDR3aa: CAISEIESSNQPQHF
d_gene: .; j_gene: TRBJ1-1; v_gene: TRBV3-1; len: 12; abundance: many; CDR3nt: TGTGCCAGCAGCCAAGAAAGTCGAAAAGCTTTCTTT; CDR3aa: CASSQESRKAFF
d_gene: TRBD2; j_gene: TRBJ2-1; v_gene: TRBV9; len: 15; abundance: few; CDR3nt: TGTGCCAGCAGCGTAGGAAGCGGGAGGAGCAATGAGCAGTTCTTC; CDR3aa: CASSVGSGRSNEQFF
d_gene: .; j_gene: TRBJ2-3; v_gene: TRBV14; len: 15; abundance: many; CDR3nt: TGTGCCAGCAGCCTGATACCCTCCTACACAGATACGCAGTATTTT; CDR3aa: CASSLIPSYTDTQYF
d_gene: TRBD1; j_gene: TRBJ1-5; v_gene: TRBV2; len: 14; abundance: many; CDR3nt: TGTGCCAGCAGTGGACAGGGTAGCAATCAGCCCCAGCATTTT; CDR3aa: CASSGQGSNQPQHF
d_gene: .; j_gene: TRBJ1-3; v_gene: TRBV4-1; len: 17; abundance: few; CDR3nt: TGCGCCAGCAGCCTCAGGGGTTGGGACCTCTCTGGAAACACCATATATTTT; CDR3aa: CASSLRGWDLSGNTIYF
d_gene: .; j_gene: TRBJ2-3; v_gene: TRBV6-1; len: 18; abundance: .; CDR3nt: TGTGCCAGCAGCAAGATTCGAATGAGCGGAACTAGCACAGATACGCAGTATTTT; CDR3aa: CASSKIRMSGTSTDTQYF
d_gene: TRBD2; j_gene: TRBJ2-3; v_gene: TRBV7-3; len: 15; abundance: many; CDR3nt: TGTGCCAGCAGCTTAACGGGACTATTCACAGATACGCAGTATTTT; CDR3aa: CASSLTGLFTDTQYF
d_gene: TRBD1; j_gene: TRBJ1-4; v_gene: TRBV6-1; len: 16; abundance: few; CDR3nt: TGTGCCAGCAGCGAAATTTCGACAGGGGCGAATGAAAAACTGTTTTTT; CDR3aa: CASSEISTGANEKLFF
d_gene: .; j_gene: TRBJ2-5; v_gene: TRBV12-3/TRBV12-4; len: 13; abundance: few; CDR3nt: TGTGCCAGCAGTTTTGGAGGGGCCGGGGCCCAGTACTTC; CDR3aa: CASSFGGAGAQYF
d_gene: TRBD1; j_gene: TRBJ1-4; v_gene: TRBV11-2; len: 15; abundance: many; CDR3nt: TGTGCCAGCAGAGGAACAGGGGGGGCTAATGAAAAACTGTTTTTT; CDR3aa: CASRGTGGANEKLFF
d_gene: .; j_gene: TRBJ2-1; v_gene: TRBV24-1; len: 15; abundance: once; CDR3nt: TGTGCCGCCAGTGATTTTAGAAGCTCCTACAATGAGCAGTTCTTC; CDR3aa: CAASDFRSSYNEQFF
d_gene: .; j_gene: TRBJ2-1; v_gene: TRBV28; len: 16; abundance: .; CDR3nt: TGTGCCAGCAGTCCCCCACGCCAGCGCTCATACAATGAGCAGTTCTTC; CDR3aa: CASSPPRQRSYNEQFF
d_gene: .; j_gene: TRBJ1-2; v_gene: TRBV7-2; len: 13; abundance: many; CDR3nt: TGTGCCAGCAGCCGCCGGACAGACTATGGCTACACCTTC; CDR3aa: CASSRRTDYGYTF
d_gene: TRBD2; j_gene: TRBJ2-2; v_gene: TRBV27; len: 16; abundance: .; CDR3nt: TGTGCCAGCAGTGCCTCTAGCGGGAGGGCCACCGGGGAGCTGTTTTTT; CDR3aa: CASSASSGRATGELFF
d_gene: .; j_gene: TRBJ2-1; v_gene: TRBV28; len: 14; abundance: .; CDR3nt: TGTGCCAGCCAAGGGTCGGGGTCCTACAATGAGCAGTTCTTC; CDR3aa: CASQGSGSYNEQFF
d_gene: TRBD2; j_gene: TRBJ2-1; v_gene: TRBV28; len: 15; abundance: many; CDR3nt: TGTGCCAGCAGTTCTGGACTAGCGGGAGTGCATGAGCAGTTCTTC; CDR3aa: CASSSGLAGVHEQFF
d_gene: TRBD2; j_gene: TRBJ2-2; v_gene: TRBV20-1; len: 13; abundance: few; CDR3nt: TGCAGTGCGGGGGGGAGAGACACCGGGGAGCTGTTTTTT; CDR3aa: CSAGGRDTGELFF
d_gene: .; j_gene: TRBJ2-3; v_gene: TRBV18; len: 16; abundance: .; CDR3nt: TGTGCCAGCTCGCCCTCCCGGCAGATTAGCACAGATACGCAGTATTTT; CDR3aa: CASSPSRQISTDTQYF
d_gene: TRBD1; j_gene: TRBJ2-2; v_gene: TRBV18; len: 16; abundance: .; CDR3nt: TGTGCCAGCTCGCGTGCCGGGACAGATAACACCGGGGAGCTGTTTTTT; CDR3aa: CASSRAGTDNTGELFF
d_gene: .; j_gene: TRBJ2-7; v_gene: TRBV5-1; len: 14; abundance: many; CDR3nt: TGCGCCAGCAGCTTGGGGACGGGCCACTACGAGCAGTACTTC; CDR3aa: CASSLGTGHYEQYF
d_gene: .; j_gene: TRBJ2-3; v_gene: TRBV2; len: 13; abundance: many; CDR3nt: TGTGCCAGCAGGCCCCCCGGGGGTGATACGCAGTATTTT; CDR3aa: CASRPPGGDTQYF
d_gene: TRBD1; j_gene: TRBJ2-2; v_gene: TRBV30; len: 15; abundance: few; CDR3nt: TGTGCCTGGACCAACCAGGGGGTGGGCACCGGGGAGCTGTTTTTT; CDR3aa: CAWTNQGVGTGELFF
d_gene: .; j_gene: TRBJ1-3; v_gene: TRBV20-1; len: 15; abundance: many; CDR3nt: TGCAGTGCTAGACCGCCGGGGGGCGTTGGAAACACCATATATTTT; CDR3aa: CSARPPGGVGNTIYF
d_gene: TRBD2; j_gene: TRBJ2-1; v_gene: TRBV4-2; len: 16; abundance: .; CDR3nt: TGTGCCAGCAGCCAAGCGGAGACTAGCGGCTACAATGAGCAGTTCTTC; CDR3aa: CASSQAETSGYNEQFF
d_gene: TRBD1; j_gene: TRBJ2-2; v_gene: TRBV9; len: 18; abundance: many; CDR3nt: TGTGCCAGCAGCGTAGCAGCGACAGGGAGTGCGAACACCGGGGAGCTGTTTTTT; CDR3aa: CASSVAATGSANTGELFF